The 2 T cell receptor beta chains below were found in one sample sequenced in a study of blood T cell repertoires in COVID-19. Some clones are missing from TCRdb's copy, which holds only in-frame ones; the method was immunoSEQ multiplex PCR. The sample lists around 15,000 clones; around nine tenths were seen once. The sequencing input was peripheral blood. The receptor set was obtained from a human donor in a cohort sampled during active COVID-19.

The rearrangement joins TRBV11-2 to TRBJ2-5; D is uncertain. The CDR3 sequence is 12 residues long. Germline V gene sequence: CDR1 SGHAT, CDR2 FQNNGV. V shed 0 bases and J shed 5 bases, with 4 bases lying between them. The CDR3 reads CASSLDHETQYF. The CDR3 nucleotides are TGTGCCAGCAGCTTAGATCATGAGACCCAGTACTTC.

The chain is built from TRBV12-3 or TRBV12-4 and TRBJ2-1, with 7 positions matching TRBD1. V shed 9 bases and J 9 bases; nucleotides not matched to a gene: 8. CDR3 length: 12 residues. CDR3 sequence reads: CASKTGTLEQFF. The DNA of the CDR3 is TGTGCCAGTAAGACAGGGACCCTTGAGCAGTTCTTC.